This paragraph reports one T cell receptor beta chain. V was shortened by 1 base and J by 4 bases, with 23 bases between the two germline ends. Germline V gene sequence: CDR1 LGHDT, CDR2 YNNKEL (reference sequence). This CDR3 region has 19 residues. Assay used: immunoSEQ multiplex PCR; TCRdb lists only in-frame clones, some missing. In the table there are just over 150,000 clones, 90% of which are singletons. The data are from a study of T cell responses to AZD1222 COVID-19 vaccine. The clonotype was recovered from an adult in good health. Here the sequenced sample was peripheral blood, taken on day 0 of AZD1222 vaccination. This chain joins TRBV3-1 (or the pseudogene TRBV3-2) and TRBJ2-1, with a tentative D call TRBD2 (6 bases). The chain's CDR3 is CASSQVWARVKGGYNEQFF. CDR3 coding DNA: TGTGCCAGCAGCCAAGTGTGGGCTAGGGTAAAGGGAGGATACAATGAGCAGTTCTTC.